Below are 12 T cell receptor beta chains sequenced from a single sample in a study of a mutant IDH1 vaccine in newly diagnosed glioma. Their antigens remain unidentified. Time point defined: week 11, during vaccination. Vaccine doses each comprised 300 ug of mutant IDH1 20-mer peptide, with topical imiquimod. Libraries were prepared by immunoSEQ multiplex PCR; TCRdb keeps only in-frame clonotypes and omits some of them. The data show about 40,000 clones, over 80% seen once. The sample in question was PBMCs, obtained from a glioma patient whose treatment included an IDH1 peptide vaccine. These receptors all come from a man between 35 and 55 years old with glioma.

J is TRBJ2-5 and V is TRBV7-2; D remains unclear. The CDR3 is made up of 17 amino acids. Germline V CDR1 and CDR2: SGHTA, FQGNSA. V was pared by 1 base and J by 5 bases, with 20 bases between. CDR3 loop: CASSLGWAISLGETQYF. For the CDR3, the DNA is TGTGCCAGCAGCTTAGGGTGGGCGATATCTTTAGGGGAGACCCAGTACTTC.

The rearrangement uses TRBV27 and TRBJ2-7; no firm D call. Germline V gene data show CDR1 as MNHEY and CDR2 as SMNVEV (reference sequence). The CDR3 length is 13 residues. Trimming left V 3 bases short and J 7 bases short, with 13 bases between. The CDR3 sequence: CASSFSIGREQYF. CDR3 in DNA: TGTGCCAGCAGTTTCTCAATCGGTCGAGAGCAGTACTTC.

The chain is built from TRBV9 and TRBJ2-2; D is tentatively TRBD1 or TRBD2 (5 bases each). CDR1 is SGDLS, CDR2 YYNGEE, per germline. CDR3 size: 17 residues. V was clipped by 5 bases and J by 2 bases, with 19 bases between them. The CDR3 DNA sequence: TGTGCCAGCAGACCCGCCGACAGCGGATTAAACACCGGGGAGCTGTTTTTT. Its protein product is CASRPADSGLNTGELFF.

The CDR3 is CASSLGTVSNQPQHF. The CDR3 DNA sequence: TGCGCCAGCAGCTTAGGGACAGTTAGCAATCAGCCCCAGCATTTT. The V and J genes are TRBV5-1 and TRBJ1-5; 7 bases line up with TRBD1. CDR3 length equals 15 residues. Germline CDR1 and CDR2: SGHRS and YFSETQ. Trimming took 2 bases from V and 0 from J; bases not matched to a gene: 2.

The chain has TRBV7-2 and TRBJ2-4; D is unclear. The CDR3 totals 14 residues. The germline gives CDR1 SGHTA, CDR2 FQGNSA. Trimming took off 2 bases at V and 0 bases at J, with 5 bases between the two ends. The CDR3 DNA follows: TGTGCCAGCAGCTTATCCGTAGCCAAAAACATTCAGTACTTC. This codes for CASSLSVAKNIQYF.

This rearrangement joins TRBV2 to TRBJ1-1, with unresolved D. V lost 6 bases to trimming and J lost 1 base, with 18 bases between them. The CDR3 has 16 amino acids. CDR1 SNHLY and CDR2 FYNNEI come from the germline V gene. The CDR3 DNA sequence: TGTGCCAGCAGCCCCTCATTCGGCAGTGAGAACACTGAAGCTTTCTTT. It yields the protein CASSPSFGSENTEAFF.

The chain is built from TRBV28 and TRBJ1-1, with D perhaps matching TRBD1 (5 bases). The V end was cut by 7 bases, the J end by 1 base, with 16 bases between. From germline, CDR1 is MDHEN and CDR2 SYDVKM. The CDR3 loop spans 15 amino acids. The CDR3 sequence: CASMEGPQGNTEAFF. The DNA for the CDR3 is TGTGCCAGCATGGAGGGGCCCCAGGGGAACACTGAAGCTTTCTTT.

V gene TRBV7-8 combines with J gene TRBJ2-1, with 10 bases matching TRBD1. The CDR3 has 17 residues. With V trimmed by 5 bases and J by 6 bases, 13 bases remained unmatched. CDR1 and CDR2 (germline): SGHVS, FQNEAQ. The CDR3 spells CASSPRGGTGEGNEQFF. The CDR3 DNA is TGTGCCAGCAGCCCAAGGGGAGGGACAGGGGAGGGCAATGAGCAGTTCTTC.

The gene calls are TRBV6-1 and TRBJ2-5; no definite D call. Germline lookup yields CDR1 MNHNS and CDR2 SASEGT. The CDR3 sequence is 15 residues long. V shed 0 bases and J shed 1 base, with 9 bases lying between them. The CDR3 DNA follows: TGTGCCAGCAGTGAAGCTCGGAGCGTCCAAGAGACCCAGTACTTC. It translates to CASSEARSVQETQYF.

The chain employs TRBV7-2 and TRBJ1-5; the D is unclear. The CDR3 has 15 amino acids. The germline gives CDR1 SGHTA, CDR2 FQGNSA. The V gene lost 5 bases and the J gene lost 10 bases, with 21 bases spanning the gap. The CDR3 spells CASSPRASQTRPQHF. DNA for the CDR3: TGTGCCAGCAGCCCCCGGGCCTCTCAAACCCGTCCCCAGCATTTT.

The CDR3 region has the DNA TGTGCCATCAGTGCGTCTAGCGGGAGTAATGAGCAGTTCTTC. Protein: CAISASSGSNEQFF. The gene calls are TRBV10-3 and TRBJ2-1; 10 nucleotides match TRBD2. V trimming: 4 bases; J trimming: 7 bases; junction bases outside the gene matches: 4. The CDR3 is 14 amino acids. CDR1 and CDR2 (germline): ENHRY, SYGVKD.

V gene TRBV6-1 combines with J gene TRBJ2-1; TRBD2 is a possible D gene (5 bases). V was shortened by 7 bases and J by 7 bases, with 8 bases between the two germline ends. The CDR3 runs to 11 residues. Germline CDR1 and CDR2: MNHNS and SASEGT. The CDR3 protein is CASTSGNEQFF. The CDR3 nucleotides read TGTGCCAGCACCAGCGGAAATGAGCAGTTCTTC.